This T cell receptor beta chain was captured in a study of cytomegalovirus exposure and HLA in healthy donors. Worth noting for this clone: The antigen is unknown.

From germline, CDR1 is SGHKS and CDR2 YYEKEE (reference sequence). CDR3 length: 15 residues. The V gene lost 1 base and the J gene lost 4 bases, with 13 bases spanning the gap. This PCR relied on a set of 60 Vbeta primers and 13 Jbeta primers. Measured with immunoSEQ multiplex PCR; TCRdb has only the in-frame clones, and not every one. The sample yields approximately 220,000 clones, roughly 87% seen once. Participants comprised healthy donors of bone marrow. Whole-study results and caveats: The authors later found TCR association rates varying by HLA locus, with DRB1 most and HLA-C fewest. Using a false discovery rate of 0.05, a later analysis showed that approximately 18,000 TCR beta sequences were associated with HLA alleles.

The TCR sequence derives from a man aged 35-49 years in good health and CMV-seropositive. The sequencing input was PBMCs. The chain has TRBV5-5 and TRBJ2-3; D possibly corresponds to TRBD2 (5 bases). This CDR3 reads CASSLPSPGADTQYF. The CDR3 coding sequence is TGTGCCAGCAGCTTGCCTTCTCCCGGGGCAGATACGCAGTATTTT.